This TCR beta chain was documented in a study of blood T cell repertoires in COVID-19. As for the study in general: Sources were T cells, B-cell-depleted T cells, or PBMCs; the material itself was cDNA or gDNA.

Authors' analysis steps: Counts of nucleated cells, estimated from reference gene primer amplification, were obtained. The assay was immunoSEQ multiplex PCR, and TCRdb's table has in-frame clones only and misses some. V, J and clone size were drawn from that table, and D and trimming were deduced from the DNA. This sample has hundreds of thousands of clones, with 85% to 90% found just once. The age range of participants was about 18 to 89 years, with residence in some 25 US areas. Two consecutive negative NP/OP PCR tests, clearance, or resolved symptoms defined Cohort 3 recovery. The sample comprised PBMCs or T cells enriched from blood (not recorded which). This clonotype was obtained from a man aged 40-49 years who had recovered from COVID-19.

The CDR3 DNA follows: TGTGCCAGCAGCTTAGCGGGTTGGGGGCGTCAAGAGACCCAGTACTTC. It specifies CASSLAGWGRQETQYF. The chain joins TRBV11-2 to TRBJ2-5; perhaps TRBD1 as D (6 bases). Per germline, CDR1 SGHAT and CDR2 FQNNGV. CDR3 size: 16 residues. Trimming took off 1 base at V and 2 bases at J, with 14 bases between the two ends.